This TCR beta chain was identified during a study of T cells in Graves' hyperthyroidism and ophthalmopathy. Amplification of TCR beta CDR3 regions was performed using RNA transcripts as template. The HTBI set primed first-round TCR CDR3 RT-PCR. TCRdb reanalysed the multiplex PCR reads using MiXCR and keeps one entry per CDR3 protein. The sample comprises 620,000 or so distinct CDR3 sequences, 14% of which are singletons, and 12% rests with the top ten. This clonotype was seen many times. The germline V gene encodes CDR1 SGHAT and CDR2 FQNNGV. With 5 bases clipped from V and 10 bases from J, the junction kept 6 bases outside the gene matches. The CDR3 covers 13 residues.

The sequence was obtained from a woman aged 50 to 65 with Graves' ophthalmopathy. The sequenced material came from blood. This sequence joins TRBV11-2 and TRBJ2-1; 9 nucleotides align to TRBD1. The CDR3 region is CASSQYTGGEQFF. The CDR3 nucleotides read TGTGCCAGCAGCCAATATACAGGGGGCGAGCAGTTCTTC.